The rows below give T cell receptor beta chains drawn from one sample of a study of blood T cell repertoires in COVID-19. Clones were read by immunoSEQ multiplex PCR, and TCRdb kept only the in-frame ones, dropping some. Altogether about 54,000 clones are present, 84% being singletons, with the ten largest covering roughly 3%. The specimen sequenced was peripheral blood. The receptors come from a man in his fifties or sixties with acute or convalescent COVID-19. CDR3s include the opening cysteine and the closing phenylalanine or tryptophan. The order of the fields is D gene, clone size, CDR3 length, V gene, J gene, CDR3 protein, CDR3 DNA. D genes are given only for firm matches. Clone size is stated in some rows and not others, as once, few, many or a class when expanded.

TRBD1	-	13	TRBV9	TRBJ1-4	CASSEGQREKLFF	TGTGCCAGCAGCGAGGGACAGCGTGAAAAACTGTTTTTT
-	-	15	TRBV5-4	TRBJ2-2	CASSPRGSENGELFF	TGTGCCAGCAGCCCCCGGGGTAGCGAAAACGGGGAGCTGTTTTTT
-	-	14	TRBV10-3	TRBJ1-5	CAISRDTSNQPQHF	TGTGCCATCAGTAGGGACACTAGCAATCAGCCCCAGCATTTT
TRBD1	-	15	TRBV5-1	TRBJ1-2	CASSAWTGGDYGYTF	TGCGCCAGCAGCGCCTGGACAGGGGGAGACTATGGCTACACCTTC
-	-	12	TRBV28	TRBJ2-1	CASSSNDFYLFF	TGTGCCAGCAGTTCAAACGACTTTTACCTGTTCTTC
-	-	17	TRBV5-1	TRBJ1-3	CASSFLGAEVSGNTIYF	TGCGCCAGCAGCTTTTTGGGAGCTGAGGTATCTGGAAACACCATATATTTT
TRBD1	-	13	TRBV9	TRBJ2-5	CASSTQGEETQYF	TGTGCCAGCAGCACCCAGGGGGAAGAGACCCAGTACTTC
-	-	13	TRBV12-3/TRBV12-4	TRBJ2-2	CASSSGTTGELFF	TGTGCCAGCAGCTCCGGGACAACCGGGGAGCTGTTTTTT
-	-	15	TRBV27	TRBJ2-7	CASSFGPAGWYEQYF	TGTGCCAGCAGTTTTGGCCCGGCAGGGTGGTACGAGCAGTACTTC
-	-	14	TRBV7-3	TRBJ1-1	CASSVADRVGEAFF	TGTGCCAGCAGCGTAGCCGATCGGGTTGGAGAAGCTTTCTTT
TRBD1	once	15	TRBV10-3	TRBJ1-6	CAIREMTGNNSPLHF	TGTGCCATCAGGGAGATGACAGGGAACAATTCACCCCTCCACTTT